Shown below are 11 T cell receptor beta chains from a single sample sequenced in a study of early T cells in non-severe SARS-CoV-2 infection. TCRdb reprocessed the 5' RACE reads with MiXCR, giving one entry per CDR3 protein. The sample holds some 23,000 distinct CDR3 sequences; around 4.8% are singletons and the top ten take 6.6%. Sample: whole blood. The source is an adult who was a healthcare worker with PCR-confirmed SARS-CoV-2 infection or an uninfected control (not recorded which).

The chain carries TRBV7-6 and TRBJ2-4; perhaps TRBD2 as D (6 bases). CDR3 length equals 14 residues. Between the trimmed V and J ends, which lost 5 bases and 4 bases, there was a span of 12 bases. Germline values: CDR1 SGHVS, CDR2 FNYEAQ. The CDR3 DNA follows: TGTGCCAGCAGCCCGGGAGTCGCGAAAAACATTCAGTACTTC. Amino acids: CASSPGVAKNIQYF.

This clonotype was seen a few times. CDR3 protein: CASSRDRGPTGELFF. The CDR3 coding sequence is TGTGCCAGCAGCCGGGACAGGGGGCCCACCGGGGAGCTGTTTTTT. The chain combines TRBV7-3 with TRBJ2-2; 12 bases line up with TRBD1. This CDR3 region has 15 residues. Germline V gene data show CDR1 as SGHTA and CDR2 as FQGTGA. V dropped 5 bases and J dropped 4; count of bases not matched to a gene: 2.

Many counts were recorded for this clonotype. The gene calls are TRBV19 and TRBJ1-1; a possible D gene is TRBD1 (5 bases). The germline CDR1 and CDR2 sequences are LNHDA and SQIVND (reference sequence). The V and J ends lost 3 bases and 3 bases respectively, with 17 bases between them. The CDR3 totals 16 residues. Here the CDR3 reads CASSMGLGVGDTEAFF. CDR3 sequence (DNA): TGTGCCAGTAGTATGGGTCTTGGTGTGGGGGACACTGAAGCTTTCTTT. The full variable domain, with the rest looked up from reference TRBV19 and TRBJ1-1, is DGGITQSPKYLFRKEGQNVTLSCEQNLNHDAMYWYRQDPGQGLRLIYYSQIVNDFQKGDIAEGYSVSREKKESFPLTVTSAQKNPTAFYLCASSMGLGVGDTEAFFGQGTRLTVV.

This clonotype has at least ten counts. The V gene is TRBV7-9, the J gene TRBJ1-1; unclear D gene. Germline loops: CDR1 SEHNR, CDR2 FQNEAQ (reference sequence). The CDR3 extends over 15 amino acids. V lost 1 base and J 1 base, leaving 10 bases between the germline ends. The CDR3 spells CASSLVIGRNTEAFF. The DNA for the CDR3 is TGTGCCAGCAGCTTAGTAATCGGCCGGAACACTGAAGCTTTCTTT.

The rearrangement joins TRBV6-2 or TRBV6-3 to TRBJ1-6; TRBD1 matches at 8 bases. The CDR3 runs to 18 residues. V lost 2 bases, J lost 9 bases, and 15 bases stayed unmatched. Germline V gene lookup returns CDR1 MNHEY and CDR2 SVGEGT. DNA for the CDR3: TGTGCCAGCAGTTACCAGAGAGGTGGACAGGGTGTACGTTCACCCCTCCACTTT. Translating it yields CASSYQRGGQGVRSPLHF.

Many counts were recorded for this clonotype. V usage is TRBV12-3 or TRBV12-4 and J usage is TRBJ2-1; TRBD2 might be the D (6 bases). Trimming left V 6 bases short and J 4 bases short, with 16 bases between. The CDR3 runs to 15 residues. The CDR3 DNA sequence: TGTGCCAGCAGCCGGCGAGCGGGCTTATACAATGAGCAGTTCTTC. Its translation: CASSRRAGLYNEQFF.

The rearrangement links TRBV7-9 to TRBJ2-1; 9 nucleotides align to TRBD2. The CDR3 length is 16 residues. Germline V lookup: CDR1 SEHNR, CDR2 FQNEAQ (reference sequence). The V segment lost 0 bases and the J segment 5 bases; nucleotides outside the gene matches: 5. The CDR3: CASSLALAGNDNEQFF. CDR3 nucleotide sequence: TGTGCCAGCAGCTTAGCCCTAGCGGGAAATGACAATGAGCAGTTCTTC.

This clonotype was detected many times. This chain connects TRBV19 to TRBJ2-6, with D possibly being TRBD1 (6 bases). CDR3 length: 16 residues. The germline V gene has CDR1 LNHDA and CDR2 SQIVND (reference sequence). V gave up 2 bases and J gave up 2 bases, with 10 bases separating them. DNA of the CDR3: TGTGCCAGTAGTATACCCACAGGGCCTGGGGCCAACGTCCTGACTTTC. Translating gives CASSIPTGPGANVLTF.

This clonotype turned up a few times. The chain recombines TRBV24-1 with TRBJ2-4; 8 positions agree with TRBD1. Germline V lookup: CDR1 KGHDR, CDR2 SFDVKD. With V trimmed by 3 bases and J by 3 bases, 21 bases remained unmatched. The CDR3 consists of 21 residues. The CDR3 nucleotides read TGTGCCACCAGTGATGTGAAGGGACAGGCGAATCTGAATGTCGACAAAAACATTCAGTACTTC. Translating gives CATSDVKGQANLNVDKNIQYF.

V usage is TRBV5-6 and J usage is TRBJ1-2; D is unclear. The ends were cut back, 0 bases at V and 6 bases at J, with 9 bases in the middle. Germline lookup yields CDR1 SGHDT and CDR2 YYEEEE. The CDR3 sequence is 13 residues long. CDR3 loop: CASSLVTTDGYTF. The CDR3 region has the DNA TGTGCCAGCAGCTTGGTCACCACGGATGGCTACACCTTC.

This clonotype was picked up many times. V and J are TRBV28 and TRBJ2-7; D is perhaps TRBD2 (6 bases). Per the germline V gene, CDR1 is MDHEN and CDR2 is SYDVKM. This CDR3 comprises 16 residues. V was trimmed by 6 bases and J by 5 bases, leaving 23 bases between them. CDR3 sequence reads: CASSSLWEEESDEQYF. As DNA, the CDR3 is TGTGCCAGCAGCTCCCTATGGGAGGAGGAGTCCGACGAGCAGTACTTC.